The present entry profiles one TCR beta chain with its context. Its antigen is not identified. Possible read error: a much larger clone is one base away. The conserved closing phenylalanine or tryptophan is absent in this CDR3, likely reflecting a read error. V gave up 3 bases and J gave up 2 bases, with 11 bases separating them. Germline CDR1 reads LNHNV; CDR2 reads YYDKDF (reference sequence). This CDR3 is built from 15 residues. It was with unique molecular identifiers that the TCRbeta library was prepared. TCRdb ran MiXCR on the PCR reads and lists one entry per CDR3 protein. The sample yields fewer than 700,000 distinct CDR3 sequences, 10% to 15% seen once. This sample was taken from a study of T-cell reconstitution after alpha-beta-depleted transplantation in children. Study-level results: Most T-cell counts and diversity one year after the transplant came from T cells that were newly produced. The study reportedly traced alpha-beta T cells about two months after transplant to several hundred expanded graft clones.

The sequence derives from a male patient younger than 18 who had a stem cell transplant for acute myeloid leukemia, so the T cells may come from the graft donor. This chain links TRBV15 with TRBJ1-3; no clear D. Sequences were derived from PBMCs, mostly from graft donor cells, sampled 360 days after TCRalphabeta/CD19-depleted stem cell transplant. CDR3 protein: CATSRRAQAGNTIYY. The CDR3 bases are TGTGCCACCAGCAGGAGGGCTCAAGCTGGAAACACCATATATTAT.